This T cell receptor beta chain was recorded in a study of T cells after posttransplantation cyclophosphamide. Study findings and constraints: Donor-recipient repertoire similarity was low at 1-2 months, rising over year one.

A marrow graft followed busulfan-fludarabine conditioning, with cyclophosphamide on days +3 and +4. This CDR3 comprises 12 residues. V shed 5 bases and J 11 bases; nucleotides not matched to a gene: 6. CDR1 and CDR2 from the germline V gene are LGHNT and FRNRAP. A word on this clone: The antigen is not known.

TCRdb keeps only in-frame clones here, not all; method: immunoSEQ multiplex PCR. The sample has 23,000 or so clones, roughly nine tenths seen once. This sample comprised PBMCs, obtained after allogeneic stem cell transplant with posttransplant cyclophosphamide. The sequence was obtained from a female patient younger than 45 who received an allogeneic stem cell transplant from an unrelated donor, was CMV-positive, and had no GVHD. Some T cells may be graft donor cells. The chain combines TRBV12-5 with TRBJ1-1, with 9 bases lining up with TRBD1. The CDR3 DNA reads TGTGCTAGTGGTCCTGACAGGGGGAGTGCTTTCTTT. Protein sequence: CASGPDRGSAFF.